Shown below are 6 T cell receptor beta chains from a single sample sequenced in a study of cytomegalovirus exposure and HLA in healthy donors. The PCR used 60 Vbeta and 13 Jbeta primers. Produced via immunoSEQ multiplex PCR; TCRdb's table is partial and in-frame only. The sample holds 230,000 or so clones, roughly 91% seen once. The sequenced sample was PBMCs. The receptor source for this set is a girl aged 2-10 years in good health and CMV-seronegative.

This clone was detected only once. The DNA for the CDR3 is TGTGCCAGCAGCGAGGGGAACTCCTACAATGAGCAGTTCTTC. Translating gives CASSEGNSYNEQFF. The V gene is TRBV9, the J gene TRBJ2-1, with TRBD1 as a possible D gene (5 bases). The CDR3 covers 14 residues. V was shortened by 3 bases and J by 0 bases, with 7 bases between the two germline ends. From germline, CDR1 is SGDLS and CDR2 YYNGEE.

V gene TRBV28 combines with J gene TRBJ1-1; no firm D call. The V end lost 6 bases, the J end lost 7 bases, and 18 bases lay between the germline ends. CDR3 size: 14 residues. The V gene's germline CDR1 is MDHEN and CDR2 SYDVKM. The CDR3 is CASSRNPGLGEAFF. The DNA of the CDR3 is TGTGCCAGCAGCCGCAACCCGGGTTTGGGTGAAGCTTTCTTT.

This chain connects TRBV10-1 to TRBJ2-2; 10 bases agree with TRBD1. The germline gives CDR1 WNHNN, CDR2 SYGVQD (reference sequence). The CDR3 runs to 16 residues. V gave up 2 bases and J gave up 3 bases; unmatched junction bases: 3. The CDR3 loop is CASSEIGTGDTGELFF. The DNA for the CDR3 is TGCGCCAGCAGTGAGATAGGGACAGGGGACACCGGGGAGCTGTTTTTT.

The chain has TRBV10-3 and TRBJ2-3, with TRBD2 matching 9 bases. CDR1 and CDR2 (germline): ENHRY, SYGVKD. J lost 5 bases, V lost 0 bases, and 9 bases had no gene match. The CDR3 extends over 17 amino acids. This chain's CDR3 is CAISESSGGLAQDTQYF. CDR3 nucleotide sequence: TGTGCCATCAGTGAGTCGTCGGGGGGACTAGCTCAAGATACGCAGTATTTT.

V is TRBV5-1 and J is TRBJ2-1; 7 positions agree with TRBD2. The CDR3 has 14 amino acids. Per the germline V gene, CDR1 is SGHRS and CDR2 is YFSETQ. V was clipped by 0 bases and J by 8 bases; unmatched bases: 5. DNA for the CDR3: TGCGCCAGCAGCTTGGGGGAGGGCCCCGATGAGCAGTTCTTC. It yields the protein CASSLGEGPDEQFF.

The chain joins TRBV7-9 to TRBJ1-1; 11 bases fit TRBD1. V lost 5 bases and J lost 9; bases outside the gene matches: 8. CDR3 size: 14 residues. From germline, CDR1 is SEHNR and CDR2 FQNEAQ (reference sequence). As DNA, the CDR3 is TGTGCCAGCAGCGAAAGGACAGGGGGCGGAAAAGCTTTCTTT. Encoded protein: CASSERTGGGKAFF.